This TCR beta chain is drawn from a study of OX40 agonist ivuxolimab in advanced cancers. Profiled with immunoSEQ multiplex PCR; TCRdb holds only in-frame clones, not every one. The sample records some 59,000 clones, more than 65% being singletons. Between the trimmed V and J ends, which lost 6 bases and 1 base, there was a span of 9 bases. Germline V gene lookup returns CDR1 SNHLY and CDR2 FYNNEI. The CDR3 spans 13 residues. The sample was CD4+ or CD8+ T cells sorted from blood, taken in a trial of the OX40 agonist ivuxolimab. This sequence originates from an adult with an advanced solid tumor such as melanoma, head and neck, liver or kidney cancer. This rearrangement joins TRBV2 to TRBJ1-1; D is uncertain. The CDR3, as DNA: TGTGCCAGCAGGACTCAACCGAACACTGAAGCTTTCTTT. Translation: CASRTQPNTEAFF.